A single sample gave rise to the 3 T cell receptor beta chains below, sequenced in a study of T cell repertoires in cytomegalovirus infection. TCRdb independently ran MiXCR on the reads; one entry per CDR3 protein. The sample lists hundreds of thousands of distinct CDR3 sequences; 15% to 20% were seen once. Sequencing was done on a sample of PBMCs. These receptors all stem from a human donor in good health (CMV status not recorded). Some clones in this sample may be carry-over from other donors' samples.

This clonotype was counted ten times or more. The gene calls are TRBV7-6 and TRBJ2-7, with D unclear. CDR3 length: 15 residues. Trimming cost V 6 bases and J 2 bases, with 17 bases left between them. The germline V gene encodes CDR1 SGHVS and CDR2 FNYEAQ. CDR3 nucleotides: TGTGCCAGCAGTCTGACTGATGGAAATACCTACGAGCAGTACTTC. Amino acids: CASSLTDGNTYEQYF.

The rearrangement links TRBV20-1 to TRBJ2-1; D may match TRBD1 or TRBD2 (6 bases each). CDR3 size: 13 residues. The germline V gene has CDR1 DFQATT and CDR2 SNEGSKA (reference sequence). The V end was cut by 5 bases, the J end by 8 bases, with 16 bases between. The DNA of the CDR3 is TGCAGTGCTGGGGGCGGGACCTCCGATGAGCAGTTCTTC. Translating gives CSAGGGTSDEQFF.

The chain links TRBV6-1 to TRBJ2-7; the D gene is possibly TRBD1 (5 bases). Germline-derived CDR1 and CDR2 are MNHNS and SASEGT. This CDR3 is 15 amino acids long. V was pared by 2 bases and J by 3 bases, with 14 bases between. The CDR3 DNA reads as TGTGCCAGCAGTGAACGCAGGCAGGGTGACTACGAGCAGTACTTC. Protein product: CASSERRQGDYEQYF.